Below, 32 T cell receptor beta chains from the same sample are listed, as sequenced in a study of a mutant IDH1 vaccine in newly diagnosed glioma. Time point noted: week 11, during vaccination. Doses comprised 300 ug of mutant IDH1 20-mer peptide each, plus topical imiquimod. These receptors lack a known antigen. The table came from immunoSEQ multiplex PCR; TCRdb's copy has only in-frame clones and leaves some out. The data hold tens of thousands of clones, with 70% to 85% observed a single time. This material consisted of PBMCs, taken from a glioma patient whose treatment included an IDH1 peptide vaccine. The receptors stem from a woman in her fifties or sixties with glioma.

CDR3: CASSSVPGQGSNEQYF. The CDR3 DNA reads as TGTGCCAGCAGCTCAGTCCCGGGACAGGGGTCGAACGAGCAGTACTTC. V and J are TRBV11-1 and TRBJ2-7; 10 bases match TRBD1. There are 16 residues in the CDR3. Germline CDR1 and CDR2: SGHAT and FQDESV (reference sequence). The V segment lost 4 bases and the J segment 5 bases; nucleotides outside the gene matches: 11.

The chain carries TRBV5-4 and TRBJ1-2; perhaps TRBD1 as D (5 bases). The germline V gene has CDR1 SGHNT and CDR2 YYREEE (reference sequence). The V gene lost 4 bases and the J gene lost 4 bases, with 17 bases spanning the gap. CDR3 length: 15 residues. The CDR3 spells CASSTPTPGVYGYTF. DNA for the CDR3: TGTGCCAGCAGCACCCCCACCCCGGGGGTCTATGGCTACACCTTC.

V is TRBV5-4 and J is TRBJ2-5; D tentatively fits TRBD1 or TRBD2 (5 bases each). V was shortened by 7 bases and J by 2 bases, with 12 bases between the two germline ends. Germline CDR1 reads SGHNT; CDR2 reads YYREEE (reference sequence). The CDR3 is made up of 13 amino acids. The DNA of the CDR3 is TGTGCCAGCGGGATGTGGGGGCAAGAGACCCAGTACTTC. Amino acid sequence: CASGMWGQETQYF. The entire variable domain, with the rest obtained from reference TRBV5-4 and TRBJ2-5, is as follows: ETGVTQSPTHLIKTRGQQVTLRCSSQSGHNTVSWYQQALGQGPQFIFQYYREEENGRGNFPPRFSGLQFPNYSSELNVNALELDDSALYLCASGMWGQETQYFGPGTRLLVL.

CDR3 sequence (DNA): TGTGCCAGCAGTGGCCACTACAATGAGCAGTTCTTC. Protein sequence: CASSGHYNEQFF. V usage is TRBV6-1 and J usage is TRBJ2-1; D unresolved. Germline V gives CDR1 MNHNS, CDR2 SASEGT. There are 12 residues in the CDR3. Trimming took 4 bases from V and 3 from J, leaving 4 bases between them.

J is TRBJ1-1 and V is TRBV29-1; D is possibly TRBD1 (5 bases). This CDR3 comprises 13 residues. Germline V lookup: CDR1 SQVTM, CDR2 ANQGSEA. V lost 4 bases to trimming and J lost 3 bases, with 12 bases between them. DNA of the CDR3: TGCAGCGTTGTCCCCAGGGTGGACACTGAAGCTTTCTTT. This translates into CSVVPRVDTEAFF. Looking up the rest from reference TRBV29-1 and TRBJ1-1 gives the full variable domain: SAVISQKPSRDICQRGTSLTIQCQVDSQVTMMFWYRQQPGQSLTLIATANQGSEATYESGFVIDKFPISRPNLTFSTLTVSNMSPEDSSIYLCSVVPRVDTEAFFGQGTRLTVV.

This clone appeared once. V usage is TRBV4-3 and J usage is TRBJ2-2; D may be TRBD1 (6 bases). The CDR3 is 16 amino acids. Germline V lookup: CDR1 LGHNA, CDR2 YSLEER. V was trimmed by 1 base and J by 3 bases, leaving 12 bases between them. CDR3 sequence reads: CASSQVGDIYTGELFF. The CDR3 nucleotides are TGCGCCAGCAGCCAAGTTGGGGACATATACACCGGGGAGCTGTTTTTT.

The chain has TRBV29-1 and TRBJ2-1; D is perhaps TRBD1 (6 bases). CDR1 and CDR2 (germline): SQVTM, ANQGSEA. The germline V and J ends were trimmed by 7 bases and 2 bases, with 27 bases remaining between them. The CDR3 length is 18 residues. Here the CDR3 DNA reads TGCAGCGCACGTAGGGACACAACCTCTAAGGCGACCTACAATGAGCAGTTCTTC. Residues: CSARRDTTSKATYNEQFF.

The rearrangement joins TRBV27 to TRBJ2-6; 7 bases match TRBD2. Germline V lookup: CDR1 MNHEY, CDR2 SMNVEV (reference sequence). V shed 8 bases and J 2 bases; nucleotides not matched to a gene: 3. This CDR3 contains 14 residues. CDR3 DNA sequence: TGTGCCAGCGGGGGGGGTCCTGGGGCCAACGTCCTGACTTTC. Translated, it gives CASGGGPGANVLTF.

This chain links TRBV19 with TRBJ1-2; TRBD1 matches at 7 bases. The V segment lost 10 bases and the J segment 3 bases; nucleotides outside the gene matches: 11. This CDR3 region has 14 residues. CDR1 and CDR2 from the germline V gene are LNHDA and SQIVND (reference sequence). CDR3 sequence (DNA): TGTGCCACCCGCCCCAGGACAGGCGACTATGGCTACACCTTC. It specifies CATRPRTGDYGYTF.

The genes are TRBV4-3 and TRBJ1-6; no clear D gene. The germline V and J ends were trimmed by 3 bases and 0 bases, with 9 bases remaining between them. This CDR3 comprises 16 residues. The V gene's germline CDR1 is LGHNA and CDR2 YSLEER. The CDR3 sequence is CASSHREGSYNSPLHF. Here the CDR3 DNA reads TGCGCCAGCAGCCACCGAGAGGGCTCCTATAATTCACCCCTCCACTTT.

V is TRBV10-1 and J is TRBJ2-3, with D possibly TRBD1 on 6 matching bases. The V end lost 2 bases, the J end lost 2 bases, and 8 bases lay between the germline ends. This CDR3 has 14 residues. CDR1 and CDR2 (germline): WNHNN, SYGVQD (reference sequence). CDR3 in amino acids: CASSEGGPTDTQYF. Written as DNA, the CDR3 is TGCGCCAGCAGTGAGGGGGGCCCCACAGATACGCAGTATTTT.

The chain joins TRBV4-3 to TRBJ1-5; no firm D call. Between the trimmed V and J ends, which lost 0 bases and 4 bases, there was a span of 10 bases. CDR1 is LGHNA and CDR2 is YSLEER in the germline V gene. The CDR3 consists of 15 residues. Here the CDR3 reads CASSQDWRWNQPQHF. The CDR3 nucleotides are TGCGCCAGCAGCCAAGATTGGAGATGGAATCAGCCCCAGCATTTT.

The chain uses TRBV4-1 and TRBJ2-7, with TRBD2 matching 8 bases. The CDR3 covers 16 residues. Germline V gene lookup returns CDR1 MGHRA and CDR2 YSYEKL. Trimming took 4 bases from V and 4 from J; bases not matched to a gene: 12. DNA of the CDR3: TGCGCCAGCAGCCGATATAGCGGCGGGGGGACGTACGAGCAGTACTTC. This sequence encodes CASSRYSGGGTYEQYF.

V gene TRBV10-2 combines with J gene TRBJ2-1, with D unclear. Germline V gives CDR1 WSHSY, CDR2 SAAADI. Trimming took off 8 bases at V and 3 bases at J, with 8 bases between the two ends. CDR3 length: 12 amino acids. This CDR3 is CASLDRYNEQFF. CDR3 nucleotides: TGCGCCAGCCTCGACCGCTACAATGAGCAGTTCTTC.

The V call is TRBV10-2, the J call TRBJ1-6; no firm D call. This CDR3 is built from 13 residues. The V gene's germline CDR1 is WSHSY and CDR2 SAAADI. The germline V and J ends were trimmed by 0 bases and 8 bases, with 5 bases remaining between them. CDR3 in amino acids: CASSESGDSPLHF. The CDR3 nucleotides are TGCGCCAGCAGTGAGTCGGGAGATTCACCCCTCCACTTT.

The genes are TRBV19 and TRBJ1-2; no definite D call. Trimming pared 7 bases from V and 8 bases from J, leaving 26 bases between. The germline V gene encodes CDR1 LNHDA and CDR2 SQIVND (reference sequence). This CDR3 comprises 16 residues. The CDR3 reads CASTRRTPGSVRGYTF. The DNA for the CDR3 is TGTGCCAGTACCCGACGGACCCCTGGTTCCGTGCGGGGCTACACCTTC.

V and J are TRBV27 and TRBJ2-1; the match to TRBD1 covers 10 bases. Germline values: CDR1 MNHEY, CDR2 SMNVEV (reference sequence). This CDR3 contains 14 residues. Trimming cost V 6 bases and J 5 bases; bases outside gene matches: 4. CDR3 nucleotides: TGTGCCAGCAGAGGGACAGGGGCGAACAATGAGCAGTTCTTC. Amino acids: CASRGTGANNEQFF.

The chain employs TRBV30 and TRBJ1-4, with 10 bases aligning to TRBD1. This CDR3 is built from 16 residues. Germline V lookup: CDR1 GTSNPN, CDR2 SVGIG (reference sequence). V was clipped by 1 base and J by 7 bases; unmatched bases: 9. The DNA for the CDR3 is TGTGCCTGGAGTGGGACAGGGGGAATCTTCAGTGAAAAACTGTTTTTT. Amino acids: CAWSGTGGIFSEKLFF.

This clone was detected a few times. The chain carries TRBV11-2 and TRBJ2-1, with D possibly matching TRBD2 (6 bases). The CDR3 consists of 15 residues. Between the trimmed V and J ends, which lost 2 bases and 7 bases, there was a span of 15 bases. Germline CDR1 is SGHAT and CDR2 is FQNNGV. The CDR3 region is CASSLILVGGNEQFF. The CDR3 DNA is TGTGCCAGCAGCTTAATCTTGGTAGGAGGGAATGAGCAGTTCTTC.

Written as DNA, the CDR3 is TGTGCCAGCTCCCAGACCGCGTTTGGGAGCAATCAGCCCCAGCATTTT. This encodes CASSQTAFGSNQPQHF. V and J are TRBV18 and TRBJ1-5, with unresolved D. The CDR3 sequence is 16 residues long. Trimming removed 6 bases from V and 1 base from J, with 16 bases in between. The germline gives CDR1 KGHSH, CDR2 LQKENI.

V and J are TRBV18 and TRBJ1-2, with 8 bases lining up with TRBD1. This CDR3 has 13 amino acids. The germline gives CDR1 KGHSH, CDR2 LQKENI. J lost 6 bases, V lost 6 bases, and 6 bases had no gene match. This CDR3 is CASSPGTGNGYTF. DNA of the CDR3: TGTGCCAGCTCCCCCGGGACAGGAAATGGCTACACCTTC.

The chain recombines TRBV7-8 with TRBJ2-7; tentative D call: TRBD1 (6 bases). V lost 7 bases to trimming and J lost 1 base, with 14 bases between them. The CDR3 runs to 14 residues. The germline V gene encodes CDR1 SGHVS and CDR2 FQNEAQ. CDR3 nucleotides: TGTGCCAGCAAGAAGGCTAGGGGGTCCTACGAGCAGTACTTC. Protein: CASKKARGSYEQYF.

This clone has a handful of counts. The chain combines TRBV6-6 with TRBJ2-1; perhaps TRBD2 as D (7 bases). CDR1 is MNHNY and CDR2 is SVGAGI in the germline V gene (reference sequence). CDR3 length equals 11 residues. CDR3 loop: CAAGAHNEQFF. In DNA form, the CDR3 reads TGTGCGGCGGGGGCCCACAATGAGCAGTTCTTC.

The chain couples TRBV10-3 to TRBJ1-5; D is undetermined. Germline lookup yields CDR1 ENHRY and CDR2 SYGVKD. Trimming shortened V by 7 bases and J by 4 bases, and 11 bases separated the two germline ends. There are 13 residues in the CDR3. The CDR3 coding sequence is TGTGCCATCACTAGCACAGAAAATCAGCCCCAGCATTTT. Amino acids: CAITSTENQPQHF.

This clone was detected a few times. At the DNA level, this CDR3 is encoded by other sequences in the same sample as well. The chain links TRBV6-1 to TRBJ1-2; D is unresolved. Trimming took off 3 bases at V and 4 bases at J, with 6 bases between the two ends. The CDR3 has 12 amino acids. Germline V gene data show CDR1 as MNHNS and CDR2 as SASEGT. The CDR3 loop is CASSEGSYGYTF. In nucleotides, the CDR3 is TGTGCCAGCAGTGAGGGTAGCTATGGCTACACCTTC.

This clone appeared a single time. The chain links TRBV5-6 to TRBJ2-2; 11 bases agree with TRBD1. The CDR3 covers 15 residues. J gave up 5 bases and V 2 bases, and 2 bases lay outside the gene matches. Germline assignment: CDR1 SGHDT and CDR2 YYEEEE. The CDR3: CASSFRDRGTGELFF. The CDR3 DNA reads as TGTGCCAGCAGCTTCCGGGACAGGGGGACCGGGGAGCTGTTTTTT. Combining the CDR3 with reference TRBV5-6 and TRBJ2-2 gives the whole variable domain DAGVTQSPTHLIKTRGQQVTLRCSPKSGHDTVSWYQQALGQGPQFIFQYYEEEERQRGNFPDRFSGHQFPNYSSELNVNALLLGDSALYLCASSFRDRGTGELFFGEGSRLTVL.

This chain links TRBV7-9 with TRBJ2-2; weak D call: TRBD1 (6 bases). This CDR3 has 15 amino acids. The V and J ends lost 3 bases and 5 bases respectively, with 13 bases between them. The germline gives CDR1 SEHNR, CDR2 FQNEAQ (reference sequence). Here the CDR3 reads CASSFSRTATGELFF. CDR3 DNA: TGTGCCAGCAGCTTCTCCCGGACAGCGACCGGGGAGCTGTTTTTT.

The V gene is TRBV19, the J gene TRBJ1-5; D gene unclear. Deletions cut 2 bases from V and 7 bases from J, with 6 bases between. Germline lookup yields CDR1 LNHDA and CDR2 SQIVND (reference sequence). This CDR3 comprises 12 residues. CDR3 loop: CASSISHQPQHF. CDR3 nucleotide sequence: TGTGCCAGTAGTATATCCCACCAGCCCCAGCATTTT.

The rearrangement joins TRBV9 to TRBJ1-1, with D tentatively TRBD1 (6 bases). This CDR3 region has 15 residues. Germline V gene lookup returns CDR1 SGDLS and CDR2 YYNGEE. With 3 bases removed from V and 3 bases from J, the gap between germline ends came to 15 bases. CDR3 in amino acids: CASSEGVGFDTEAFF. The CDR3 DNA sequence: TGTGCCAGCAGCGAGGGGGTGGGCTTCGACACTGAAGCTTTCTTT.

The gene calls are TRBV4-1 and TRBJ1-3; D call uncertain. This CDR3 is built from 13 residues. Germline CDR1 is MGHRA and CDR2 is YSYEKL. The ends were cut back, 1 base at V and 7 bases at J, with 8 bases in the middle. CDR3 region: CASSQGSVNTIYF. The DNA for the CDR3 is TGCGCCAGCAGCCAAGGAAGCGTTAACACCATATATTTT.

The V gene is TRBV18, the J gene TRBJ1-6, with 8 bases that match TRBD1. CDR3 length: 14 residues. V lost 3 bases, J lost 6 bases, and 1 base stayed unmatched. From germline, CDR1 is KGHSH and CDR2 LQKENI. The DNA for the CDR3 is TGTGCCAGCTCACCGGACAGGGTTAATTCACCCCTCCACTTT. It codes for CASSPDRVNSPLHF.

This sequence joins TRBV2 and TRBJ1-2; 7 positions agree with TRBD1. Germline V lookup: CDR1 SNHLY, CDR2 FYNNEI. V shed 3 bases, J shed 4 bases, and the junction held 2 bases outside the gene matches. The CDR3 is 13 residues long. The CDR3 here is CASSDGTVYGYTF. The CDR3 DNA is TGTGCCAGCAGTGACGGGACAGTCTATGGCTACACCTTC.